This T cell receptor beta chain was found in a study of OX40 agonist ivuxolimab in advanced cancers. Study information: Recorded diagnoses for dose-escalation patients were hepatocellular carcinoma, melanoma, renal cell or head and neck cancer. Patients with prior anti-PD-1, anti-PD-L1 or anti-CTLA-4 therapy were eligible; approximately 40% had some.

Germline loops: CDR1 SGHRS, CDR2 YFSETQ. After removal of 4 bases from V and 4 bases from J, the junction contained 8 bases not matched to a gene. This CDR3 spans 15 amino acids. Assay: immunoSEQ multiplex PCR; the TCRdb copy retains only in-frame clones and omits some. This table holds about 84,000 clones, 85% found once. The material was CD4+ or CD8+ T cells sorted from blood, obtained in a trial of the OX40 agonist ivuxolimab. The TCR sequence derives from an adult with an advanced solid tumor such as melanoma, head and neck, liver or kidney cancer. J is TRBJ2-1 and V is TRBV5-1; TRBD1 aligns across 7 bases. For the CDR3, the DNA is TGCGCCAGCAGCCGAGGGACAGCTATATACAATGAGCAGTTCTTC. Translating it yields CASSRGTAIYNEQFF. The whole variable domain, remainder taken from reference TRBV5-1 and TRBJ2-1, is KAGVTQTPRYLIKTRGQQVTLSCSPISGHRSVSWYQQTPGQGLQFLFEYFSETQRNKGNFPGRFSGRQFSNSRSEMNVSTLELGDSALYLCASSRGTAIYNEQFFGPGTRLTVL.